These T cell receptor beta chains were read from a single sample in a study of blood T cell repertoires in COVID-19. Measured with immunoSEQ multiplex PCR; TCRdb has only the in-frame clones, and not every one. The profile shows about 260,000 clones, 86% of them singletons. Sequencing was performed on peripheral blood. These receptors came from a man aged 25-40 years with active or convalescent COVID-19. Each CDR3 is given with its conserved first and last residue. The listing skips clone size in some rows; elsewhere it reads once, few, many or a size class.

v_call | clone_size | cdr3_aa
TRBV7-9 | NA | CASSLSSNQPQHF
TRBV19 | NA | CASSIVGGAGELFF
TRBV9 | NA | CASSPMTGTYTEAFF
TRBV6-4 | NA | CASSESLAGGRNNEQFF
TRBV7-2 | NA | CASRPDSTQETQYF
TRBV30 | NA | CAWSVMSVNTEAFF
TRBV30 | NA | CAGEGDRPGTEAFF
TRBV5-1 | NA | CASSRDSSGLLNGNTIYF
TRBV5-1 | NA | CASISWFQVRSTNEKLFF
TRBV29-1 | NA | CSSTKQANYGYTF
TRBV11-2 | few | CASSARQGRNTEAFF
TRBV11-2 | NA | CASSNRQGSWEQYF
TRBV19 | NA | CASGTGRQPQHF
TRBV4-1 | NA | CASSRPARGAVNNSPLHF
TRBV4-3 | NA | CASSQDSGEKLFF
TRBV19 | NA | CASSNKGVATQPQHF
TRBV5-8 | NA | CASSLDFGAGQETQYF
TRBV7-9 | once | CASSHLTGGEHGYTF
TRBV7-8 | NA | CASSWARLAGGNEQFF
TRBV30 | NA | CAYRFPNYGYTF
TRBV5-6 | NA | CASSLEGRGMSPLHF
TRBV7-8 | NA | CAIRGGLDEKLFF